Below are 15 T cell receptor beta chains sequenced from a single sample in a study of graft-versus-host responses after intestinal transplantation. Processing of graft tissue released intraepithelial and lamina propria lymphocytes. Produced via immunoSEQ multiplex PCR; TCRdb's table is partial and in-frame only. The sample yields about 17,000 clones, around 79% seen once. Sequenced material: ileum tissue, taken roughly 450 days after intestinal transplant. These receptors all come from a human patient who received an intestinal transplant, so some T cells may come from the graft donor.

The chain carries TRBV7-2 and TRBJ1-5; perhaps TRBD1 as D (6 bases). This CDR3 comprises 16 residues. V lost 1 base and J lost 2, with 12 bases in between. In germline, CDR1 is SGHTA, CDR2 FQGNSA. This CDR3 reads CASSLVGGAGNQPQHF. In nucleotides, the CDR3 is TGTGCCAGCAGCTTAGTGGGGGGGGCCGGCAATCAGCCCCAGCATTTT.

The chain joins TRBV28 to TRBJ2-3; D gene uncertain. Deletions cut 7 bases from V and 6 bases from J, with 11 bases between. The CDR3 sequence is 12 residues long. CDR1 MDHEN and CDR2 SYDVKM come from the germline V gene. The CDR3 coding sequence is TGTGCCAGCACCCCCAATGGCGATACGCAGTATTTT. Encoded protein: CASTPNGDTQYF.

Note on this clone: This CDR3 is also generated by other DNA sequences in the sample. The chain joins TRBV2 to TRBJ2-7; D tentatively reads TRBD1 or TRBD2 (7 bases each). Per the germline V gene, CDR1 is SNHLY and CDR2 is FYNNEI. Trimming took off 4 bases at V and 4 bases at J, with 14 bases between the two ends. This CDR3 comprises 14 residues. CDR3 DNA sequence: TGTGCCAGCAGTGTGGGAGGGGGCGGATACGAGCAGTACTTC. This sequence encodes CASSVGGGGYEQYF.

The V gene is TRBV2, the J gene TRBJ1-5; unclear D gene. The V gene's germline CDR1 is SNHLY and CDR2 FYNNEI. V lost 7 bases and J lost 3, with 13 bases in between. This CDR3 is 14 amino acids long. DNA for the CDR3: TGTGCCAGCACCACCCCCGACACCAATCAGCCCCAGCATTTT. Its protein is CASTTPDTNQPQHF.

The V gene is TRBV9, the J gene TRBJ2-2; a weak D match, TRBD2 (7 bases). The V gene lost 3 bases and the J gene lost 6 bases, with 18 bases spanning the gap. Germline assignment: CDR1 SGDLS and CDR2 YYNGEE. The CDR3 extends over 16 amino acids. The CDR3 DNA follows: TGTGCCAGCAGCGCCCCAAGGGGGGGGCCCGCCGGGGAGCTGTTTTTT. Residues: CASSAPRGGPAGELFF.

This clone was seen more than once but under ten times. The genes are TRBV6-1 and TRBJ1-6; possibly TRBD1 for D (5 bases). The length of the CDR3 is 14 residues. V was clipped by 2 bases and J by 9 bases, with 11 bases between them. Looked up from germline, CDR1 is MNHNS and CDR2 is SASEGT. The CDR3 spells CASSEFDRTSPLHF. CDR3 bases: TGTGCCAGCAGTGAATTTGACAGAACTTCACCCCTCCACTTT.

This chain connects TRBV7-9 to TRBJ1-2; TRBD1 aligns across 11 bases. This CDR3 has 13 residues. The trim removed 1 base at V and 8 bases at J, leaving 0 bases unmatched. Germline CDR1 and CDR2: SEHNR and FQNEAQ (reference sequence). The CDR3 here is CASSLGTGGGYTF. The CDR3, as DNA: TGTGCCAGCAGCTTAGGGACAGGGGGCGGCTACACCTTC. Using reference TRBV7-9 and TRBJ1-2 for the parts outside the CDR3, the full variable domain is DTGVSQNPRHKITKRGQNVTFRCDPISEHNRLYWYRQTLGQGPEFLTYFQNEAQLEKSRLLSDRFSAERPKGSFSTLEIQRTEQGDSAMYLCASSLGTGGGYTFGSGTRLTVV.

The chain has TRBV7-2 and TRBJ2-7; 8 nucleotides match TRBD1. CDR1 and CDR2 (germline): SGHTA, FQGNSA. The CDR3 spans 14 residues. With 3 bases clipped from V and 6 bases from J, the junction kept 7 bases outside the gene matches. CDR3 sequence reads: CASSFRRGQSEQYF. CDR3 bases: TGTGCCAGCAGCTTCCGCAGGGGGCAGAGCGAGCAGTACTTC.

This chain links TRBV7-8 with TRBJ1-1; no clear D gene. V gave up 4 bases and J gave up 2 bases, with 8 bases separating them. Per germline, CDR1 SGHVS and CDR2 FQNEAQ. This CDR3 region has 13 residues. As DNA, the CDR3 is TGTGCCAGCAGCTCGGACCGTAACACTGAAGCTTTCTTT. Amino acid sequence: CASSSDRNTEAFF.

The V call is TRBV9, the J call TRBJ1-2; 7 bases map to TRBD1. Germline V lookup: CDR1 SGDLS, CDR2 YYNGEE. V lost 6 bases, J lost 4 bases, and 12 bases stayed unmatched. The CDR3 is made up of 15 amino acids. Here the CDR3 reads CASTLGGGVGYGYTF. The CDR3 DNA is TGTGCCAGCACCCTGGGAGGGGGCGTTGGCTATGGCTACACCTTC.

This chain uses TRBV5-4 with TRBJ1-1; 8 nucleotides align to TRBD1. The ends lost 4 bases at V and 4 bases at J; junction bases unmatched: 9. There are 15 residues in the CDR3. Germline V gene data show CDR1 as SGHNT and CDR2 as YYREEE (reference sequence). CDR3 sequence: CASSIQQGVGTEAFF. Written as DNA, the CDR3 is TGTGCCAGCAGCATTCAACAGGGGGTTGGCACTGAAGCTTTCTTT.

J is TRBJ2-7 and V is TRBV6-6, with 7 bases that match TRBD2. The CDR3 sequence is 14 residues long. Germline V gene lookup returns CDR1 MNHNY and CDR2 SVGAGI (reference sequence). V shed 7 bases, J shed 2 bases, and the junction held 8 bases outside the gene matches. CDR3 residues: CASTDRRGTYEQYF. In DNA form, the CDR3 reads TGTGCCAGCACCGATAGGCGGGGGACCTACGAGCAGTACTTC.

The V and J genes are TRBV4-2 and TRBJ2-3, with a weak D call TRBD1 (7 bases). This CDR3 region has 19 residues. V lost 3 bases to trimming and J lost 6 bases, with 28 bases between them. CDR1 LGHNA and CDR2 YNFKEQ come from the germline V gene. The CDR3 sequence: CASSQGQGGRQGFRDTQYF. The CDR3 coding sequence is TGTGCCAGCAGCCAGGGTCAGGGGGGTCGACAGGGTTTTAGGGATACGCAGTATTTT.

The chain uses TRBV2 and TRBJ2-7, with D unclear. With 8 bases removed from V and 3 bases from J, the gap between germline ends came to 14 bases. The CDR3 length is 13 residues. Germline loops: CDR1 SNHLY, CDR2 FYNNEI. This chain's CDR3 is CASGPAGGYEQYF. The CDR3, as DNA: TGTGCCAGCGGGCCGGCCGGCGGCTACGAGCAGTACTTC.

The chain combines TRBV19 with TRBJ1-1; TRBD1 is a possible D gene (6 bases). Deletions cut 6 bases from V and 6 bases from J, with 17 bases between. Looked up from germline, CDR1 is LNHDA and CDR2 is SQIVND (reference sequence). CDR3 size: 14 residues. The CDR3 here is CASRHGQTEAEAFF. The CDR3 bases are TGTGCCAGTAGGCACGGACAGACAGAGGCTGAAGCTTTCTTT.